Listed below are T cell receptor beta chains from one sample, sequenced in a study of Graves' ophthalmopathy and Graves' hyperthyroidism. A single record per CDR3 protein comes from TCRdb applying MiXCR to the multiplex PCR reads. Of fewer than 650,000 distinct CDR3 sequences listed, 22% are singletons. Source material: peripheral blood. The origin of the receptors is a woman between 18 and 29 years old with stable Graves' hyperthyroidism. Some clones in this sample may be carry-over from other donors' samples. CDR3s include the opening cysteine and the closing phenylalanine or tryptophan. D genes are given only for firm matches. A clone size is listed for some rows: how often the clone was seen (once, few, many), or a class if it is expanded.

>few|TRBJ2-7|TRBV20-1|-|14
CSARDYQERGEQYF
TGCAGTGCTAGAGATTATCAGGAACGTGGCGAGCAGTACTTC
>many|TRBJ1-1|TRBV30|-|14
CAWCNGFQSAEAFF
TGTGCCTGGTGCAACGGCTTCCAAAGCGCTGAAGCTTTCTTT
>many|TRBJ1-2|TRBV12-3/TRBV12-4|TRBD1|12
CASSQDRAGYTF
TGTGCCAGCAGTCAGGACAGGGCTGGCTACACCTTC
>few|TRBJ1-5|TRBV18|TRBD1|15
CASSPGTGKNQPQHF
TGTGCCAGCTCCCCCGGGACAGGGAAGAATCAGCCCCAGCATTTT
>many|TRBJ2-7|TRBV24-1|-|11
CATSDFYEQYF
TGTGCCACCAGTGATTTTTACGAGCAGTACTTC
>-|TRBJ1-1|TRBV12-5|TRBD1|18
CASASSTGQGVQWNEAFF
TGTGCTAGTGCCTCCTCAACCGGACAGGGCGTTCAGTGGAATGAAGCTTTCTTT
>-|TRBJ1-5|TRBV20-1|-|12
CSARDNNQPQHF
TGCAGTGCAAGGGACAACAATCAGCCCCAGCATTTT
>-|TRBJ2-7|TRBV7-2|TRBD1|14
CASSSGQARYEQYF
TGTGCCAGCAGCTCCGGACAGGCGAGGTACGAGCAGTACTTC
>many|TRBJ2-7|TRBV5-1|-|14
CASAADGANYEQYF
TGCGCCAGCGCGGCTGACGGAGCAAACTACGAGCAGTACTTC
>many|TRBJ1-1|TRBV30|TRBD1|16
CACRRQGETMNTEAFF
TGTGCCTGTCGACGACAGGGGGAGACCATGAACACTGAAGCTTTCTTT
>many|TRBJ1-2|TRBV6-5|-|12
CASSYGEDGYTF
TGTGCCAGCAGTTACGGGGAGGATGGCTACACCTTC
>few|TRBJ1-3|TRBV12-5|-|16
CASGLLLGGSGNTIYF
TGTGCTAGTGGTTTGCTCCTTGGGGGCTCTGGAAACACCATATATTTT
>many|TRBJ2-7|TRBV6-1|-|14
CASSESPDSYEQYF
TGTGCCAGCAGTGAATCCCCAGACTCCTACGAGCAGTACTTC
>many|TRBJ1-1|TRBV4-1|-|12
CASNAANTEAFF
TGCGCCAGCAATGCAGCCAACACTGAAGCTTTCTTT
>many|TRBJ1-2|TRBV11-2|-|14
CASSFNGADYGYTF
TGTGCCAGCAGCTTCAACGGGGCTGACTATGGCTACACCTTC
>many|TRBJ2-7|TRBV6-5|-|14
CASSYSSRAHEQYF
TGTGCCAGCAGTTACTCGAGCAGGGCCCACGAGCAGTACTTC
>-|TRBJ2-7|TRBV2|-|11
CASIQAYEQYF
TGTGCCAGCATACAGGCCTACGAGCAGTACTTC
>many|TRBJ1-2|TRBV30|TRBD1|15
CAWDHSGTGLGGYTF
TGTGCCTGGGACCACTCCGGGACAGGGCTCGGGGGCTACACCTTC
>few|TRBJ2-7|TRBV5-4|TRBD1|15
CASTYTGGQGGEQYF
TGTGCCAGCACCTACACAGGGGGCCAAGGGGGCGAGCAGTACTTC
>many|TRBJ1-5|TRBV12-3/TRBV12-4|-|15
CASSLGLGLSQPRHF
TGTGCCAGCAGTTTAGGCTTGGGTTTGAGTCAGCCCCGGCATTTT
>many|TRBJ2-6|TRBV6-5|-|17
CASSYSWGSSGANVLTF
TGTGCCAGCAGTTACTCGTGGGGGAGCTCTGGGGCCAACGTCCTGACTTTC
>many|TRBJ2-7|TRBV24-1|-|15
CATSDSVQGGDEQYF
TGTGCCACCAGTGATTCCGTTCAGGGTGGGGACGAGCAGTACTTC
>many|TRBJ1-5|TRBV2|-|14
CASGDLGSNQPQHF
TGTGCCAGCGGCGACCTGGGTAGCAATCAGCCCCAGCATTTT
>-|TRBJ1-5|TRBV6-1|-|14
CASATRHSNQPQHF
TGTGCCAGCGCGACAAGGCATAGCAATCAGCCCCAGCATTTT
>many|TRBJ1-5|TRBV20-1|-|14
CSARVSNSNQPQHF
TGCAGTGCTAGAGTAAGCAATAGCAATCAGCCCCAGCATTTT
>-|TRBJ2-7|TRBV12-3/TRBV12-4|-|12
CASTPGDDEQYF
TGTGCCAGCACCCCCGGAGATGACGAGCAGTACTTC
>many|TRBJ2-7|TRBV20-1|-|14
CSARDHSLSYEQYF
TGCAGTGCTAGAGATCACAGCCTCTCCTACGAGCAGTACTTC
>-|TRBJ2-3|TRBV6-2/TRBV6-3|TRBD2|16
CASSLLAGSLTDTQYF
TGTGCCAGCAGCCTACTAGCGGGGTCTCTCACAGATACGCAGTATTTT
>once|TRBJ1-2|TRBV11-2|-|13
CASSSGPYYGYTF
TGTGCCAGCAGCTCGGGTCCCTATTATGGCTACACCTTC
>many|TRBJ2-7|TRBV30|-|13
CAWSVGQTYEQYF
TGTGCCTGGAGTGTAGGGCAAACCTACGAGCAGTACTTC
>-|TRBJ1-6|TRBV2|TRBD1|13
CASIRDRSSPLHF
TGTGCCAGCATCCGGGACAGGAGTTCACCCCTCCACTTT
>few|TRBJ1-1|TRBV5-1|-|15
CASSLEVFRQTEAFF
TGCGCCAGCAGCTTAGAGGTTTTTAGACAGACTGAAGCTTTCTTT
>many|TRBJ2-5|TRBV12-3/TRBV12-4|TRBD2|17
CASSFPGGGRGKETQYF
TGTGCCAGCAGTTTTCCCGGGGGCGGGAGGGGGAAAGAGACCCAGTACTTC
>many|TRBJ1-2|TRBV10-3|TRBD1|16
CATERRDRGPGYGYTF
TGTGCCACTGAACGCCGGGACAGGGGGCCCGGGTATGGCTACACCTTC
>many|TRBJ1-2|TRBV12-3/TRBV12-4|TRBD1|15
CASSPQSGQVYGYTF
TGTGCCAGCAGTCCGCAATCGGGACAGGTCTATGGCTACACCTTC
>-|TRBJ1-1|TRBV11-2|-|13
CASSPSLNTEACF
TGTGCCAGCAGCCCCTCGTTGAACACTGAAGCTTGCTTT
>many|TRBJ1-1|TRBV11-2|TRBD1|15
CASSTRQGPNTEAFF
TGTGCCAGCAGCACCCGACAGGGCCCGAACACTGAAGCTTTCTTT
>many|TRBJ1-1|TRBV6-1|TRBD1|13
CASSGDRSEGASF
TGTGCCAGCAGTGGGGACAGGTCCGAGGGAGCTTCCTTT
>many|TRBJ2-7|TRBV28|TRBD2|19
CASSSQGLRLAGGNYEQYF
TGTGCCAGCAGTTCCCAGGGTCTTAGACTCGCGGGAGGGAACTACGAGCAGTACTTC
>-|TRBJ1-1|TRBV4-1|TRBD1|15
CASSPLSGGIEKAFF
TGCGCCAGCAGCCCCTTATCAGGGGGAATAGAGAAAGCTTTCTTT
>-|TRBJ2-7|TRBV3-1|-|15
CASSQVLARSYEQYF
TGTGCCAGCAGCCAAGTTCTAGCGAGGTCCTACGAGCAGTACTTC
>many|TRBJ2-5|TRBV20-1|-|13
CSASFGTVETQYF
TGCAGTGCTAGCTTCGGGACGGTGGAGACCCAGTACTTC
>few|TRBJ2-1|TRBV30|-|15
CALSRKGGRVNEQFF
TGTGCCTTATCTAGGAAGGGGGGCCGAGTCAATGAGCAGTTCTTC